This T cell receptor (beta chain) came from a study of cytomegalovirus exposure and HLA in healthy donors. A multiplex PCR was run with 60 Vbeta primers and 13 Jbeta primers. Sequencing was performed with immunoSEQ multiplex PCR; in TCRdb, only in-frame clones are kept and a portion is missing. Of about 190,000 clones in the sample, 60% to 85% were seen once. Study-wide findings and caveats: Upon later analysis, TCR association rates were observed to vary by HLA locus, being highest for DRB1 and lowest for HLA-C.

Regarding this clone: The antigen is unknown.

CDR3 length: 18 amino acids. The receptor's source is a woman between 18 and 29 years old in good health and CMV-seronegative. The sample comprised PBMCs. The J gene is TRBJ1-4, the V gene TRBV1; the table assigns TRBD1, which was not confirmed against the DNA. TRBV1 is tagged as a pseudogene. DNA for the CDR3: TGCACCAGCAGCCCCCGGGACAGGGGGCCAAAGGGTAATGAAAAACTGTTTTTT. It codes for CTSSPRDRGPKGNEKLFF.